These 15 T cell receptor beta chains came from one sample sequenced in a study of response to subunit inactivated influenza vaccine. TCRdb itself ran the RT-PCR reads through MiXCR, one entry per CDR3 protein. The data show over 800,000 distinct CDR3 sequences, 21% seen once. Sample: PBMCs from blood, taken roughly 5 days after vaccination. All receptors derive from a man aged 45 to 65 who received an inactivated influenza vaccine.

This clonotype was observed a few times. CDR3 amino acids: CASSQPGQGSETQYF. CDR3 DNA: TGTGCCAGCAGTCAACCGGGACAGGGAAGCGAGACCCAGTACTTC. The gene calls are TRBV9 and TRBJ2-5, with 9 bases aligning to TRBD1. The germline gives CDR1 SGDLS, CDR2 YYNGEE. This CDR3 region has 15 residues. V was clipped by 5 bases and J by 5 bases; unmatched bases: 10. The full variable domain, with the rest looked up from reference TRBV9 and TRBJ2-5, is DSGVTQTPKHLITATGQRVTLRCSPRSGDLSVYWYQQSLDQGLQFLIQYYNGEERAKGNILERFSAQQFPDLHSELNLSSLELGDSALYFCASSQPGQGSETQYFGPGTRLLVL.

This clonotype was counted between two and nine times. CDR3 bases: TGCGCCAGCAGCATGAACGACAGGGGAATGAACATTCAGTACTTC. The encoded protein is CASSMNDRGMNIQYF. V gene TRBV5-1 combines with J gene TRBJ2-4; 8 nucleotides agree with TRBD1. The trim removed 4 bases at V and 7 bases at J, leaving 10 bases unmatched. There are 15 residues in the CDR3. Germline V gene lookup returns CDR1 SGHRS and CDR2 YFSETQ.

This chain connects TRBV20-1 to TRBJ2-1; 9 bases agree with TRBD2. This CDR3 region has 15 residues. The germline V gene encodes CDR1 DFQATT and CDR2 SNEGSKA (reference sequence). The J segment lost 6 bases and the V segment lost 0 bases, leaving 6 bases of the junction unmatched. The CDR3 sequence is CSARDLAGDLNEQFF. Written as DNA, the CDR3 is TGCAGTGCTAGAGATTTAGCGGGGGACCTCAATGAGCAGTTCTTC.

The J gene is TRBJ2-1, the V gene TRBV6-2 or TRBV6-3; no definite D call. Germline V gene data show CDR1 as MNHEY and CDR2 as SVGEGT. Trimming took 0 bases from V and 10 from J, leaving 13 bases between them. CDR3 length: 14 amino acids. The CDR3 here is CASSYSIILGEQFF. The CDR3 DNA follows: TGTGCCAGCAGTTACTCGATAATCCTCGGGGAGCAGTTCTTC.

This clonotype showed up just a few times. This chain joins TRBV12-3 or TRBV12-4 and TRBJ2-3; a possible D gene is TRBD1 (6 bases). Trimming shortened V by 7 bases and J by 2 bases, and 19 bases separated the two germline ends. The CDR3 consists of 16 residues. In DNA form, the CDR3 reads TGTGCCAGCACACCTACGGTCTGGGGGCACACAGATACGCAGTATTTT. It specifies CASTPTVWGHTDTQYF.

This clonotype was seen only a few times. The rearrangement joins TRBV4-3 to TRBJ2-2, with 7 positions matching TRBD2. The CDR3 runs to 15 residues. V dropped 4 bases and J dropped 5; count of bases not matched to a gene: 7. Germline V gene sequence: CDR1 LGHNA, CDR2 YSLEER. The DNA of the CDR3 is TGCGCCAGCAGCCCCGGTGGGGGGGGAACCGGGGAGCTGTTTTTT. Residues: CASSPGGGGTGELFF.

This rearrangement joins TRBV5-1 to TRBJ2-3, with D possibly matching TRBD2 (6 bases). This CDR3 region has 12 residues. Per the germline V gene, CDR1 is SGHRS and CDR2 is YFSETQ. The V gene lost 2 bases and the J gene lost 7 bases, with 8 bases spanning the gap. The CDR3 reads CASSFGSYTQYF. The CDR3 nucleotides are TGCGCCAGCAGCTTCGGGAGTTATACGCAGTATTTT.

CDR3 in amino acids: CSVYEGGNQPQHF. The CDR3 nucleotides are TGCAGCGTTTATGAAGGGGGGAATCAGCCCCAGCATTTT. This sequence joins TRBV29-1 and TRBJ1-5, with a possible D match to TRBD1 (6 bases). The germline V gene has CDR1 SQVTM and CDR2 ANQGSEA. Trimming removed 5 bases at V and 4 bases at J, with 12 bases between. CDR3 size: 13 residues.

The rearrangement joins TRBV20-1 to TRBJ2-3; 8 bases are shared with TRBD2. The trim removed 0 bases at V and 2 bases at J, leaving 4 bases unmatched. The CDR3 covers 15 residues. Germline-derived CDR1 and CDR2 are DFQATT and SNEGSKA (reference sequence). The CDR3 DNA reads as TGCAGTGCTAGAGATACGGGAGGGGACACAGATACGCAGTATTTT. This translates into CSARDTGGDTDTQYF.

This clonotype was seen a few times. The chain recombines TRBV4-3 with TRBJ1-1, with D unclear. This CDR3 has 14 residues. The germline V and J ends were trimmed by 1 base and 1 base, with 7 bases remaining between them. Looked up from germline, CDR1 is LGHNA and CDR2 is YSLEER. Here the CDR3 DNA reads TGCGCCAGCAGCCAAGGGTATGAGAACACTGAAGCTTTCTTT. Translation: CASSQGYENTEAFF.

This clonotype was observed a handful of times. The chain links TRBV20-1 to TRBJ2-7; 11 bases match TRBD1. This CDR3 contains 15 residues. Germline V gives CDR1 DFQATT, CDR2 SNEGSKA (reference sequence). The V gene end was trimmed by 6 bases and the J gene end by 2 bases; junction bases not matched to a gene: 9. Here the CDR3 reads CSARTGGATTYEQYF. CDR3 sequence (DNA): TGCAGTGCAAGGACAGGGGGCGCTACCACCTACGAGCAGTACTTC.

This clonotype was recorded many times. This chain uses TRBV28 with TRBJ1-2; the D gene is possibly TRBD1 (5 bases). Deletions cut 9 bases from V and 0 bases from J, with 20 bases between. The CDR3 spans 16 residues. Germline V gene data show CDR1 as MDHEN and CDR2 as SYDVKM. CDR3 residues: CASCQGWLGSNYGYTF. In nucleotides, the CDR3 is TGTGCCAGTTGTCAGGGCTGGTTGGGTTCTAACTATGGCTACACCTTC.

This clonotype was seen repeatedly, ten times or more. The chain recombines TRBV3-1 with TRBJ2-7; tentative D call: TRBD1 (6 bases). Looked up from germline, CDR1 is LGHDT and CDR2 is YNNKEL (reference sequence). The CDR3 covers 15 residues. V lost 1 base and J lost 4, with 14 bases in between. The CDR3 region is CASSQAQGPTYEQYF. The CDR3 DNA sequence: TGTGCCAGCAGCCAAGCTCAGGGGCCCACTTACGAGCAGTACTTC.

The sample holds a few counts of this clonotype. The chain joins TRBV21-1 to TRBJ2-3; TRBD2 reflects the table's D call only, with no check against the DNA. TRBV21-1 is termed a pseudogene. The CDR3 runs to 15 residues. The CDR3: CASSKTGRGTDTQYF. CDR3 in DNA: TGTGCCAGCAGCAAAACCGGGCGGGGCACAGATACGCAGTATTTT.

This clonotype was counted a few times. This chain uses TRBV5-5 with TRBJ1-2; weak D call: TRBD1 (6 bases). This CDR3 is built from 15 residues. The germline V and J ends were trimmed by 4 bases and 1 base, with 14 bases remaining between them. CDR1 is SGHKS, CDR2 YYEKEE, per germline (reference sequence). CDR3 in DNA: TGTGCCAGCAGCGAAGGACAGCTTCTTAACTATGGCTACACCTTC. Translating gives CASSEGQLLNYGYTF.